This TCR beta chain was sequenced during a study of blood T cell repertoires in COVID-19. Germline CDR1 is SGHAT and CDR2 is FQNNGV. This CDR3 contains 14 residues. The V gene end was trimmed by 1 base and the J gene end by 8 bases; junction bases not matched to a gene: 3. Here immunoSEQ multiplex PCR was the method, and the copy in TCRdb shows in-frame clones only, minus some. The sample has approximately 200,000 clones, about 83% seen once. This TCR derives from a woman aged 25 to 39 who had recovered from COVID-19. Specimen: PBMCs or T cells enriched from blood (not recorded which). V usage is TRBV11-2 and J usage is TRBJ2-2; 8 bases agree with TRBD2. CDR3 DNA sequence: TGTGCCAGCAGCTTAGCGGGGGGGTTGGGGGAGCTGTTTTTT. Translated, it gives CASSLAGGLGELFF.